The 32 T cell receptor beta chains in this list originate from one sample, sequenced in a study of T cell responses to AZD1222 COVID-19 vaccine. Using immunoSEQ multiplex PCR, the repertoire was profiled, and TCRdb retains in-frame clones only, with some absent. The sample comprises about 130,000 clones, about 90% of which are singletons, and approximately 2% rests with the top ten. Sequenced here: peripheral blood, sampled on day 0 of AZD1222 vaccination. The receptors stem from an adult in good health.

CDR3 bases: TGCGCCAGCAGCCTAGGGACAGGGGCTTTCAATGAGCAGTTCTTC. Translation gives CASSLGTGAFNEQFF. This chain connects TRBV4-3 to TRBJ2-1, with 10 bases matching TRBD1. Trimming removed 4 bases from V and 6 bases from J; junction bases left unmatched: 6. CDR1 is LGHNA, CDR2 YSLEER, per germline. The CDR3 is made up of 15 amino acids.

The chain recombines TRBV28 with TRBJ1-5; no firm D call. The CDR3 spans 15 residues. Between the trimmed V and J ends, which lost 6 bases and 9 bases, there was a span of 21 bases. Germline V gene lookup returns CDR1 MDHEN and CDR2 SYDVKM. The CDR3 DNA reads TGTGCCAGCAGATCTATGGACGGGCGGGGAACGCCCCAGCATTTT. Its protein product is CASRSMDGRGTPQHF.

This chain uses TRBV5-1 with TRBJ2-7; perhaps TRBD1 as D (5 bases). This CDR3 contains 12 residues. The germline gives CDR1 SGHRS, CDR2 YFSETQ. Trimming pared 4 bases from V and 5 bases from J, leaving 10 bases between. CDR3 bases: TGCGCCAGCAGCAACTCAGGGAACGAGCAGTACTTC. Encoded protein: CASSNSGNEQYF.

Comments on this clone: At one end the junction does not follow the germline gene, possibly because of a read error. The rearrangement links TRBV6-4 to TRBJ2-3, with D perhaps matching TRBD1 (5 bases). This CDR3 has 14 amino acids. CDR1 MRHNA and CDR2 SNTAGT come from the germline V gene. The CDR3 loop is CASNDGQLSDTQYF. The CDR3 bases are TGTGCCAGCAATGACGGACAACTATCAGATACGCAGTATTTT.

The chain recombines TRBV5-4 with TRBJ2-5, with 9 bases identical to TRBD2. CDR3 size: 16 residues. The V gene's germline CDR1 is SGHNT and CDR2 YYREEE (reference sequence). J lost 5 bases, V lost 4 bases, and 12 bases had no gene match. The CDR3 DNA follows: TGTGCCAGCAGCCCCAGGACTAGCGTCGGGGGGGAGACCCAGTACTTC. Translation: CASSPRTSVGGETQYF.

The chain couples TRBV28 to TRBJ1-2; D is perhaps TRBD1 (5 bases). Germline V gene sequence: CDR1 MDHEN, CDR2 SYDVKM. There are 13 residues in the CDR3. Trimming stripped 0 bases from V and 8 bases from J, with 10 bases between. CDR3 region: CASSLWGGRGYTF. CDR3 DNA: TGTGCCAGCAGTTTATGGGGGGGAAGAGGCTACACCTTC.

The genes are TRBV5-1 and TRBJ1-5; 9 bases are a match to TRBD1. Germline V CDR1 and CDR2: SGHRS, YFSETQ. The length of the CDR3 is 15 residues. Losses at the gene ends were 0 bases for V and 5 bases for J; bases not matched to a gene: 3. The CDR3: CASSLGTGGYQPQHF. The DNA of the CDR3 is TGCGCCAGCAGCTTGGGCACAGGGGGCTATCAGCCCCAGCATTTT.

This chain uses TRBV29-1 with TRBJ1-2, with D maybe TRBD1 (5 bases). The CDR3 has 11 residues. CDR1 and CDR2 from the germline V gene are SQVTM and ANQGSEA. Trimming shortened V by 6 bases and J by 4 bases, and 9 bases separated the two germline ends. Here the CDR3 reads CSVGLSYGYTF. CDR3 in DNA: TGCAGCGTGGGACTGAGCTATGGCTACACCTTC.

The rearrangement links TRBV28 to TRBJ2-2; D unclear. CDR3 length: 13 amino acids. Germline CDR1 reads MDHEN; CDR2 reads SYDVKM. Trimming left V 0 bases short and J 6 bases short, with 5 bases between. In DNA, the CDR3 is TGTGCCAGCAGTTTATGGCAAGCCGGGGAGCTGTTTTTT. Amino acids: CASSLWQAGELFF.

The chain uses TRBV6-4 and TRBJ1-5, with D unclear. CDR3 size: 14 residues. V lost 4 bases to trimming and J lost 0 bases, with 7 bases between them. Germline CDR1 reads MRHNA; CDR2 reads SNTAGT. The CDR3 bases are TGTGCCAGCAGTGTCGAAGCTAGCAATCAGCCCCAGCATTTT. Protein product: CASSVEASNQPQHF.

In DNA form, the CDR3 reads TGTGCCAGCAGTCTACAGGGAACGTCCTACGAGCAGTACTTC. Protein: CASSLQGTSYEQYF. The chain uses TRBV28 and TRBJ2-7, with D possibly TRBD1 on 6 matching bases. CDR1 is MDHEN and CDR2 is SYDVKM in the germline V gene. This CDR3 spans 14 amino acids. Trimming left V 5 bases short and J 1 base short, with 12 bases between.

The V and J genes are TRBV6-2 or TRBV6-3 and TRBJ2-3, with D tentatively TRBD1 (6 bases). Trimming stripped 5 bases from V and 6 bases from J, with 9 bases between. The CDR3 runs 12 residues. Germline CDR1 and CDR2: MNHEY and SVGEGT. In nucleotides, the CDR3 is TGTGCCAGCAGTCGAACAGGGGATACGCAGTATTTT. Amino acids: CASSRTGDTQYF.

In its sample, this clone was seen a few times. CDR3 in amino acids: CSAGQGQPQHF. The CDR3 coding sequence is TGCAGTGCTGGACAGGGTCAGCCCCAGCATTTT. The rearrangement links TRBV20-1 to TRBJ1-5; 8 bases match TRBD1. This CDR3 spans 11 amino acids. V lost 5 bases to trimming and J lost 6 bases; unmatched junction nucleotides: 0. CDR1 is DFQATT, CDR2 SNEGSKA, per germline (reference sequence).

V gene TRBV28 combines with J gene TRBJ2-7, with 9 bases aligning to TRBD2. The CDR3 extends over 14 amino acids. Looked up from germline, CDR1 is MDHEN and CDR2 is SYDVKM. Trimming took 3 bases from V and 7 from J; bases not matched to a gene: 7. CDR3 amino acids: CASSLTDLAGEQYF. The CDR3 nucleotides are TGTGCCAGCAGTTTGACAGACCTAGCGGGGGAGCAGTACTTC.

The chain is built from TRBV7-2 and TRBJ2-5, with a tentative D call TRBD2 (7 bases). The CDR3 contains 14 residues. The germline V gene has CDR1 SGHTA and CDR2 FQGNSA. Deletions cut 7 bases from V and 3 bases from J, with 15 bases between. CDR3 region: CASTQGGGEETQYF. As DNA, the CDR3 is TGTGCCAGCACCCAAGGGGGGGGCGAAGAGACCCAGTACTTC.

This chain uses TRBV11-2 with TRBJ2-3; tentatively, D is TRBD2 (7 bases). Trimming removed 4 bases from V and 6 bases from J, with 17 bases in between. Germline lookup yields CDR1 SGHAT and CDR2 FQNNGV. The CDR3 covers 15 residues. The CDR3 nucleotides are TGTGCCAGCAGCTGGGGGGGGCGAGGATGGGATACGCAGTATTTT. As protein: CASSWGGRGWDTQYF.

CDR3 residues: CASRGTGQAANYGYTF. In nucleotides, the CDR3 is TGTGCCAGCAGAGGAACCGGACAGGCTGCTAACTATGGCTACACCTTC. The genes are TRBV27 and TRBJ1-2; 7 bases align to TRBD1. The CDR3 sequence is 16 residues long. Germline CDR1 is MNHEY and CDR2 is SMNVEV (reference sequence). V was clipped by 6 bases and J by 0 bases; unmatched bases: 10.

The V gene is TRBV6-4, the J gene TRBJ1-4; TRBD1 aligns across 7 bases. The junction had 4 bases not matched to a gene; V was cut back by 6 bases and J by 6 bases. Per germline, CDR1 MRHNA and CDR2 SNTAGT. This CDR3 spans 13 amino acids. The CDR3 DNA follows: TGTGCCAGCAGGGGGCAGGGGGATGAAAAACTGTTTTTT. Translating gives CASRGQGDEKLFF.

This chain uses TRBV19 with TRBJ1-2, with 8 bases lining up with TRBD1. The CDR3 loop spans 13 amino acids. Germline V gives CDR1 LNHDA, CDR2 SQIVND (reference sequence). Trimming took 5 bases from V and 7 from J; bases not matched to a gene: 6. CDR3 region: CASSPRTGLGYTF. The CDR3 DNA follows: TGTGCCAGTAGTCCCCGGACAGGGCTTGGCTACACCTTC. The full variable domain, with the rest looked up from reference TRBV19 and TRBJ1-2, is DGGITQSPKYLFRKEGQNVTLSCEQNLNHDAMYWYRQDPGQGLRLIYYSQIVNDFQKGDIAEGYSVSREKKESFPLTVTSAQKNPTAFYLCASSPRTGLGYTFGSGTRLTVV.

The chain uses TRBV6-6 and TRBJ1-1, with 7 nucleotides matching TRBD1. This CDR3 has 17 residues. Germline V gene sequence: CDR1 MNHNY, CDR2 SVGAGI (reference sequence). Trimming at V came to 5 bases and at J to 5 bases, leaving 17 bases not matched to a gene. CDR3 sequence (DNA): TGTGCCAGCAGTCAACCCCAGACAGGGAGGGGGTTAACTGAAGCTTTCTTT. Encoded protein: CASSQPQTGRGLTEAFF.

The chain links TRBV10-3 to TRBJ1-3; the D gene is possibly TRBD1 (5 bases). V gave up 6 bases and J gave up 0 bases, with 9 bases separating them. The CDR3 runs 14 residues. CDR1 and CDR2 (germline): ENHRY, SYGVKD. This CDR3 is CAISTGVSGNTIYF. In nucleotides, the CDR3 is TGTGCCATCAGCACGGGGGTCTCTGGAAACACCATATATTTT.

J is TRBJ2-7 and V is TRBV5-1, with D hard to call. CDR3 length equals 14 residues. Trimming removed 2 bases at V and 6 bases at J, with 15 bases between. The germline CDR1 and CDR2 sequences are SGHRS and YFSETQ. CDR3 region: CASSFGQTLSEQYF. For the CDR3, the DNA is TGCGCCAGCAGCTTTGGGCAGACCCTAAGCGAGCAGTACTTC.

The J gene is TRBJ1-6, the V gene TRBV6-5; D is perhaps TRBD1 (5 bases). Between the trimmed V and J ends, which lost 4 bases and 7 bases, there was a span of 14 bases. This CDR3 has 15 amino acids. Germline V gene data show CDR1 as MNHEY and CDR2 as SVGAGI. CDR3 in DNA: TGTGCCAGCAGTTTTGGGGGATACTCAAATTCACCCCTCCACTTT. Residues: CASSFGGYSNSPLHF.

The rearrangement joins TRBV7-4 to TRBJ2-7; 8 bases line up with TRBD2. The CDR3 length is 15 residues. V lost 1 base to trimming and J lost 4 bases; unmatched junction nucleotides: 6. CDR1 SGHVT and CDR2 SQSDAQ come from the germline V gene. CDR3 protein: CASSLVGTRTYEQYF. CDR3 coding DNA: TGTGCCAGCAGCTTAGTTGGGACTAGGACGTACGAGCAGTACTTC.

The chain has TRBV2 and TRBJ2-7; 10 bases fit TRBD2. This CDR3 contains 13 residues. Germline V gene sequence: CDR1 SNHLY, CDR2 FYNNEI. The ends lost 5 bases at V and 4 bases at J; junction bases unmatched: 2. The CDR3 DNA sequence: TGTGCCAGCAGTAGCGGGGGGGCTTACGAGCAGTACTTC. Translation: CASSSGGAYEQYF. The whole variable domain, remainder taken from reference TRBV2 and TRBJ2-7, is EPEVTQTPSHQVTQMGQEVILRCVPISNHLYFYWYRQILGQKVEFLVSFYNNEISEKSEIFDDQFSVERPDGSNFTLKIRSTKLEDSAMYFCASSSGGAYEQYFGPGTRLTVT.

The chain joins TRBV19 to TRBJ1-1; TRBD1 matches 7 bases. Trimming removed 4 bases from V and 4 bases from J; junction bases left unmatched: 12. CDR3 length equals 16 residues. The germline CDR1 and CDR2 sequences are LNHDA and SQIVND (reference sequence). The CDR3 DNA follows: TGTGCCAGTAGTAAAATCGGCAGGGGGAGTGGCACTGAAGCTTTCTTT. Its translation is CASSKIGRGSGTEAFF.

Here the CDR3 reads CASSRPTGRGNTEAFF. The CDR3 DNA reads as TGTGCCAGCAGCCGCCCGACAGGCCGGGGGAACACTGAAGCTTTCTTT. This sequence joins TRBV14 and TRBJ1-1, with D possibly being TRBD1 (6 bases). The CDR3 consists of 16 residues. Trimming pared 4 bases from V and 1 base from J, leaving 16 bases between. CDR1 is SGHDN and CDR2 is FVKESK in the germline V gene.

The rearrangement uses TRBV20-1 and TRBJ2-3; D ambiguous. The CDR3 consists of 11 residues. CDR1 is DFQATT and CDR2 is SNEGSKA in the germline V gene (reference sequence). V lost 6 bases and J 5 bases, leaving 9 bases between the germline ends. The CDR3 DNA reads TGCAGTGCCGAGGACCAAGATACGCAGTATTTT. Amino acids: CSAEDQDTQYF.

The CDR3 nucleotides read TGTGCCAGCAGCTTAGGACACAGGGCTGATCAGCCCCAGCATTTT. Encoded protein: CASSLGHRADQPQHF. The chain has TRBV7-6 and TRBJ1-5, with D possibly being TRBD1 (6 bases). The germline V gene encodes CDR1 SGHVS and CDR2 FNYEAQ. The CDR3 covers 15 residues. Trimming stripped 1 base from V and 5 bases from J, with 12 bases between.

J is TRBJ1-4 and V is TRBV7-9, with 9 positions matching TRBD1. The germline V gene encodes CDR1 SEHNR and CDR2 FQNEAQ (reference sequence). V lost 4 bases to trimming and J lost 7 bases; unmatched junction nucleotides: 10. This CDR3 spans 16 amino acids. Written as DNA, the CDR3 is TGTGCCAGCAGCTCGCCTGGGACAGGGTTTTTTGAAAAACTGTTTTTT. Translation: CASSSPGTGFFEKLFF.

This clone was counted once. This chain connects TRBV6-1 to TRBJ2-7; 7 bases are shared with TRBD1. Germline V CDR1 and CDR2: MNHNS, SASEGT. This CDR3 is built from 16 residues. V shed 2 bases and J 2 bases; nucleotides not matched to a gene: 9. CDR3 nucleotides: TGTGCCAGCAGTGAAACCCCGGGACAGATAGCCTACGAGCAGTACTTC. It yields the protein CASSETPGQIAYEQYF.

This chain links TRBV7-8 with TRBJ1-5, with 8 bases fitting TRBD1. The CDR3 contains 18 residues. Germline V gene lookup returns CDR1 SGHVS and CDR2 FQNEAQ. Germline trimming cut 4 bases from V and 2 bases from J; bases unmatched to any gene: 13. CDR3 sequence: CASSSRFDRGLGNQPQHF. CDR3 DNA sequence: TGTGCCAGCAGCTCTAGGTTCGACAGGGGATTGGGCAATCAGCCCCAGCATTTT.